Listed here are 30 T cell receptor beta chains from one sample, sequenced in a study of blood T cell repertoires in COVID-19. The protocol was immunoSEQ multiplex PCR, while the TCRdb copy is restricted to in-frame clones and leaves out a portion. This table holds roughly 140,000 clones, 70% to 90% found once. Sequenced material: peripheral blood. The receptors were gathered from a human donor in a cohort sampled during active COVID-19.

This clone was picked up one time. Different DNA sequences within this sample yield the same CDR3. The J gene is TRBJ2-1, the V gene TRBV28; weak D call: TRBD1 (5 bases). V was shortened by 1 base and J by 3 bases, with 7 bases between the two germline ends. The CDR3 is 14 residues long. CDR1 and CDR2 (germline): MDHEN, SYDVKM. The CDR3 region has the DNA TGTGCCAGCAGTTTATACCAGGGCTACAATGAGCAGTTCTTC. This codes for CASSLYQGYNEQFF.

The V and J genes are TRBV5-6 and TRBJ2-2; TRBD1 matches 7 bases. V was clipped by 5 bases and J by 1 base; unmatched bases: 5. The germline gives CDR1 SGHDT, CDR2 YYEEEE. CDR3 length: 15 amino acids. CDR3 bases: TGTGCCAGCAGTCGACAGGGAAGGAACACCGGGGAGCTGTTTTTT. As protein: CASSRQGRNTGELFF.

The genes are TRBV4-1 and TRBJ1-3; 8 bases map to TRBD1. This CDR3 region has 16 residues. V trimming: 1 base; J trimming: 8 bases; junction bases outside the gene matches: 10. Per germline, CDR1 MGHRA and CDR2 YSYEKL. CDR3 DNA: TGCGCCAGCAGCCAAGGGCCCTGGACAGGGACTGACACCATATATTTT. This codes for CASSQGPWTGTDTIYF.

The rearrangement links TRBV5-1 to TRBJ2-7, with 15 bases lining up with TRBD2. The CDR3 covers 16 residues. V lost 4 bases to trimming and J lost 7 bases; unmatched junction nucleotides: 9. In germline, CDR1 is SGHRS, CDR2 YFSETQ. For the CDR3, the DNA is TGCGCCAGCAGCACGCAACGGACTAGCGGGAGGGGAGAGCAGTACTTC. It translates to CASSTQRTSGRGEQYF.

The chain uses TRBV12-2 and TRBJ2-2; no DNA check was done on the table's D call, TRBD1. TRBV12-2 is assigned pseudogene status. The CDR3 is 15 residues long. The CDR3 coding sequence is TGTGCAAGTCTCTTACCGGGACAGAACACCGGGGAGCTGTTTTTT. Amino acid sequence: CASLLPGQNTGELFF.

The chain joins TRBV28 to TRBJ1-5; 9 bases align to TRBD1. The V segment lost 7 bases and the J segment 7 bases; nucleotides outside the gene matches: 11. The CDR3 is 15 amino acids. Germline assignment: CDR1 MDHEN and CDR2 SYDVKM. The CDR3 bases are TGTGCCAGCAACGACCGGGACAGGGCAGGACAGCCCCAGCATTTT. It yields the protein CASNDRDRAGQPQHF.

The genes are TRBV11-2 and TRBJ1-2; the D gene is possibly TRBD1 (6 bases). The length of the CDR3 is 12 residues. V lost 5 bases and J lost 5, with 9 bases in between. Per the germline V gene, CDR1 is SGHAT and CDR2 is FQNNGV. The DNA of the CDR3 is TGTGCCAGCAGCAATGGACAGTATGGCTACACCTTC. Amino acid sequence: CASSNGQYGYTF.

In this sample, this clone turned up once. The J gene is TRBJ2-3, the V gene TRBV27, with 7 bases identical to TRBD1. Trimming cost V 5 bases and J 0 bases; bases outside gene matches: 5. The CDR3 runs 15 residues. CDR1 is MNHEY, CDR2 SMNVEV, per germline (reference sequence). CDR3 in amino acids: CASSPLDRSTDTQYF. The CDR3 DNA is TGTGCCAGCAGTCCGTTGGACAGGAGCACAGATACGCAGTATTTT.

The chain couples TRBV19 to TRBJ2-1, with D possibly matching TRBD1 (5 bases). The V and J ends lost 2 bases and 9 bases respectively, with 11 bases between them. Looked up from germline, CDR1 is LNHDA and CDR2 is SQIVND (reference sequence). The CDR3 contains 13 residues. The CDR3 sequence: CASSIIGASEQFF. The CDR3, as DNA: TGTGCCAGTAGTATAATAGGGGCCAGTGAGCAGTTCTTC.

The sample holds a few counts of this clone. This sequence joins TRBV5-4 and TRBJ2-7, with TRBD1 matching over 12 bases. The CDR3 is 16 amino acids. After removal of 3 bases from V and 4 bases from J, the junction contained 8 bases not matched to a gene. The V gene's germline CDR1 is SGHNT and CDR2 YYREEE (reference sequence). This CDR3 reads CASSWGGQGAFYEQYF. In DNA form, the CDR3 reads TGTGCCAGCAGCTGGGGGGGACAGGGGGCGTTTTACGAGCAGTACTTC.

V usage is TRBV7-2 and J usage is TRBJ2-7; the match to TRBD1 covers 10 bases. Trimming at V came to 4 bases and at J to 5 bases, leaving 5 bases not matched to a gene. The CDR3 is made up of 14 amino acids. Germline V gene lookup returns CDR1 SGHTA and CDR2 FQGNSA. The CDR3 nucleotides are TGTGCCAGCAGCTCTCGACAGGGGGCACACGAGCAGTACTTC. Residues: CASSSRQGAHEQYF.

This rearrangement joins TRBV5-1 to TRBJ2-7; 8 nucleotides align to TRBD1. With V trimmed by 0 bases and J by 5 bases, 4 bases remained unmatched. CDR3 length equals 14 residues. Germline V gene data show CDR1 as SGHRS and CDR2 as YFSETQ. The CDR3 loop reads CASSLAQGADEQYF. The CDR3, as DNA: TGCGCCAGCAGCTTGGCCCAGGGGGCCGACGAGCAGTACTTC.

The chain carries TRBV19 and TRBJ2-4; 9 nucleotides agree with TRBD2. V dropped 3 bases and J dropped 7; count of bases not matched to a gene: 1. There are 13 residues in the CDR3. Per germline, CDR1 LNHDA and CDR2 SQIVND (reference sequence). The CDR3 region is CASSIGTSNIQYF. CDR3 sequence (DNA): TGTGCCAGTAGTATCGGGACTAGCAACATTCAGTACTTC.

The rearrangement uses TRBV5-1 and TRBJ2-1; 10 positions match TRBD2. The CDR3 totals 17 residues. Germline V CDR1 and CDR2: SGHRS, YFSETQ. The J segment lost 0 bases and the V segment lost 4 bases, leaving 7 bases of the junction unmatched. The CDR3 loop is CASSLRLAGGSYNEQFF. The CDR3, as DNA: TGCGCCAGCAGCCTAAGATTAGCGGGGGGCTCCTACAATGAGCAGTTCTTC.

CDR3 coding DNA: TGTGCCAGCAGCTTAGGCTATGAGGCGGTATTCTCCTACAATGAGCAGTTCTTC. It yields the protein CASSLGYEAVFSYNEQFF. The chain recombines TRBV7-8 with TRBJ2-1; the D is unclear. The CDR3 length is 18 residues. Per germline, CDR1 SGHVS and CDR2 FQNEAQ. V was trimmed by 1 base and J by 0 bases, leaving 16 bases between them.

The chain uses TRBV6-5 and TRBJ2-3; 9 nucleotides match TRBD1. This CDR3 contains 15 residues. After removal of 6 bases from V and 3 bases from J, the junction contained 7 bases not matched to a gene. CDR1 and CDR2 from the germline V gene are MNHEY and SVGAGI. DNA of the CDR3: TGTGCCAGCAGGCTCGGGACAGGGATAACAGATACGCAGTATTTT. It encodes CASRLGTGITDTQYF.

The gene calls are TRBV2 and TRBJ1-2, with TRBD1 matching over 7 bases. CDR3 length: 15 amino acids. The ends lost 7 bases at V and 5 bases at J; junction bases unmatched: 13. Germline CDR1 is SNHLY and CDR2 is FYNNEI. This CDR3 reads CASTETGFISYGYTF. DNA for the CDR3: TGTGCCAGCACCGAGACAGGGTTTATTAGTTATGGCTACACCTTC.

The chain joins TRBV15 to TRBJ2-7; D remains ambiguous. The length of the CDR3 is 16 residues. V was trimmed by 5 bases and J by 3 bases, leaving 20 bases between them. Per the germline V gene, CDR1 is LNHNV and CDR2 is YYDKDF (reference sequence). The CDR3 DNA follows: TGTGCCACCAGCGCCTCGCACCGGTCTAATCTCTACGAGCAGTACTTC. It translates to CATSASHRSNLYEQYF.

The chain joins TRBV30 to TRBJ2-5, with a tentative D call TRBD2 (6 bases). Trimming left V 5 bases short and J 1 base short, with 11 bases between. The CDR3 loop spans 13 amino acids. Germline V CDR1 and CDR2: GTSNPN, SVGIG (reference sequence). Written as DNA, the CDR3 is TGTGCCTGGGAGGGCGGGGTCCAAGAGACCCAGTACTTC. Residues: CAWEGGVQETQYF.

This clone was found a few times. CDR3 sequence (DNA): TGTGCCAGCAGTCTGGCTGGGACAGCCGGCAATCAGCCCCAGCATTTT. Translated: CASSLAGTAGNQPQHF. This rearrangement joins TRBV3-1 (or the pseudogene TRBV3-2) to TRBJ1-5; 7 nucleotides match TRBD1. Germline loops: CDR1 LGHDT, CDR2 YNNKEL (reference sequence). Germline trimming cut 6 bases from V and 2 bases from J; bases unmatched to any gene: 10. The CDR3 consists of 16 residues.

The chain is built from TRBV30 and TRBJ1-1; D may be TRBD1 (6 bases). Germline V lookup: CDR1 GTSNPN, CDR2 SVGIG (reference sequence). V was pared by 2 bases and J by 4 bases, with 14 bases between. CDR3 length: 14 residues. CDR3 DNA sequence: TGTGCCTGGAGTTCTACGCGGGGGCGCACTGAAGCTTTCTTT. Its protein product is CAWSSTRGRTEAFF. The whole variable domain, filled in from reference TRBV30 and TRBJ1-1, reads SQTIHQWPATLVQPVGSPLSLECTVEGTSNPNLYWYRQAAGRGLQLLFYSVGIGQISSEVPQNLSASRPQDRQFILSSKKLLLSDSGFYLCAWSSTRGRTEAFFGQGTRLTVV.

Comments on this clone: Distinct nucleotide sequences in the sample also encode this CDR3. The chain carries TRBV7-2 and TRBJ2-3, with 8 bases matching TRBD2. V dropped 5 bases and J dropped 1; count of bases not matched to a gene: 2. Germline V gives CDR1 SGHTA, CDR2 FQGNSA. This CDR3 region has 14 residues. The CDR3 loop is CASSLTSGTDTQYF. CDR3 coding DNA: TGTGCCAGCAGCCTGACTAGCGGCACAGATACGCAGTATTTT.

CDR3 residues: CASSTTSGQETQYF. For the CDR3, the DNA is TGCGCCAGCAGCACGACTAGTGGCCAAGAGACCCAGTACTTC. The V gene is TRBV5-1, the J gene TRBJ2-5, with D perhaps matching TRBD2 (6 bases). CDR3 length equals 14 residues. V was shortened by 4 bases and J by 1 base, with 11 bases between the two germline ends. Germline loops: CDR1 SGHRS, CDR2 YFSETQ.

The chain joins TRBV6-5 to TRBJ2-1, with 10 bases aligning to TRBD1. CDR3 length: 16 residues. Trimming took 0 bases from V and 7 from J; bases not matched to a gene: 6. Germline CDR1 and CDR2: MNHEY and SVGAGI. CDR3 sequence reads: CASSYSIDRGRNEQFF. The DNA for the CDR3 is TGTGCCAGCAGTTACTCGATTGACAGGGGGCGGAATGAGCAGTTCTTC.

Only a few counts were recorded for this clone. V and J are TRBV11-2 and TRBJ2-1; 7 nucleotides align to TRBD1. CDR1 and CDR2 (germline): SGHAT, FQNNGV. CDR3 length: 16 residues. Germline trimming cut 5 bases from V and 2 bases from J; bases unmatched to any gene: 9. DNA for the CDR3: TGTGCCAGCAGCCTCTCGGACAGGAGGACCTACAATGAGCAGTTCTTC. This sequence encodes CASSLSDRRTYNEQFF.

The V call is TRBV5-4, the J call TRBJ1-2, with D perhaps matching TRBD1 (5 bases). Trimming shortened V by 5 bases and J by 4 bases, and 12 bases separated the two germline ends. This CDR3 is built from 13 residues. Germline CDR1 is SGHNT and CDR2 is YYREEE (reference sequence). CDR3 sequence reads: CASSLDSLYGYTF. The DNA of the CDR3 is TGTGCCAGCAGTTTAGACAGCCTCTATGGCTACACCTTC.

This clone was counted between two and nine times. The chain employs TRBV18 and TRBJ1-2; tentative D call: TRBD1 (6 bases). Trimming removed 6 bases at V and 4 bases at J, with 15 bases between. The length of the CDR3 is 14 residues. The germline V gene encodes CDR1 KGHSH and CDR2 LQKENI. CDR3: CASSLITGSYGYTF. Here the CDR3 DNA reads TGTGCCAGCTCCCTTATAACAGGGAGCTATGGCTACACCTTC.

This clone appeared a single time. CDR3 nucleotides: TGTGCTAGTGGTTTGTATCAAGGACAGGGGGGCACTGAAGCTTTCTTT. Translating gives CASGLYQGQGGTEAFF. The genes are TRBV12-5 and TRBJ1-1; 10 bases line up with TRBD1. With 2 bases clipped from V and 4 bases from J, the junction kept 7 bases outside the gene matches. CDR3 size: 16 residues. The germline V gene has CDR1 LGHNT and CDR2 FRNRAP.

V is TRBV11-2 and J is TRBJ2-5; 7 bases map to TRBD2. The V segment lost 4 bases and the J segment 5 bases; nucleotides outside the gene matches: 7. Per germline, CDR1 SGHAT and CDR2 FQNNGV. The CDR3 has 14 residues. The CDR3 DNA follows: TGTGCCAGCAGCTACCCGGGGGGAGGGGAGACCCAGTACTTC. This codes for CASSYPGGGETQYF.

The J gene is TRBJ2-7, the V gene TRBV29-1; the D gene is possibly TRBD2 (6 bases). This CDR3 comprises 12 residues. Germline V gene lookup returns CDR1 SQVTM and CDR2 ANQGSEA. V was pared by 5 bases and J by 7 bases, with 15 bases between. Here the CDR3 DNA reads TGCAGCGTTATCTATTTAGCGGCTGAGCAGTACTTC. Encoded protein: CSVIYLAAEQYF.